Listed here is a single TCR beta chain. Its antigen is unknown. This sample is part of a study of T cells in Graves' hyperthyroidism and ophthalmopathy. Study observations and caveats: Most clonotypes expanded in the thyroid (above 0.001) were also present in blood. Progression to ophthalmopathy was predicted a median of 6.5 months early.

The V end was cut by 5 bases, the J end by 2 bases, with 16 bases between. The CDR3 extends over 16 amino acids. The germline CDR1 and CDR2 sequences are WSHSY and SAAADI. Amplified TCR beta CDR3 regions derived from RNA transcripts. With the HTBI primer set, the TCR CDR3 went through a first round of RT-PCR. In TCRdb, the multiplex PCR reads were re-called with MiXCR into one record per CDR3 protein. The sample consists of about 510,000 distinct CDR3 sequences, approximately 49% of them appearing once. The chain joins TRBV10-2 to TRBJ1-3, with no clear D. The sample comprised peripheral blood or thyroid tissue (not recorded which). The clonotype comes from an adult woman with Graves' disease, either hyperthyroidism or ophthalmopathy (not recorded which). DNA for the CDR3: TGCGCCAGCAGTACGTCAAGAAATGCCGCTGGAAACACCATATATTTT. The encoded protein is CASSTSRNAAGNTIYF.